A single sample is the source of the 32 T cell receptor beta chains below, sequenced in a study of T cell changes during pregnancy in multiple sclerosis. The table came from immunoSEQ multiplex PCR; TCRdb's copy has only in-frame clones and leaves some out. The sample gives some 40,000 clones, roughly 92% of which show up once; 1% to 1.5% is in the top ten. Sample: peripheral blood. These receptors were taken from a female donor with multiple sclerosis, enrolled in a pregnancy study.

This clone was seen just once. V usage is TRBV7-6 and J usage is TRBJ2-1; D remains ambiguous. The CDR3 sequence is 13 residues long. Trimming removed 0 bases from V and 4 bases from J, with 4 bases in between. CDR1 and CDR2 (germline): SGHVS, FNYEAQ. CDR3 residues: CASSLAQYNEQFF. CDR3 DNA: TGTGCCAGCAGCTTAGCCCAATACAATGAGCAGTTCTTC.

The V gene is TRBV14, the J gene TRBJ2-1; tentatively, D is TRBD1 or TRBD2 (5 bases each). V lost 0 bases, J lost 3 bases, and 15 bases lay in between. The CDR3 runs to 17 residues. Germline V CDR1 and CDR2: SGHDN, FVKESK. CDR3 sequence (DNA): TGTGCCAGCAGCCAAGACTCCGGGACCGTAAACTACAATGAGCAGTTCTTC. Its translation: CASSQDSGTVNYNEQFF.

V usage is TRBV5-5 and J usage is TRBJ2-7, with 8 positions matching TRBD1. This CDR3 has 13 residues. V lost 4 bases and J lost 6; bases outside the gene matches: 6. Germline V gene sequence: CDR1 SGHKS, CDR2 YYEKEE (reference sequence). This CDR3 reads CASSQTGAPEQYF. DNA of the CDR3: TGTGCCAGCAGCCAGACAGGGGCTCCCGAGCAGTACTTC.

The rearrangement uses TRBV6-5 and TRBJ1-4; 9 bases fit TRBD1. CDR1 and CDR2 (germline): MNHEY, SVGAGI. V lost 5 bases, J lost 8 bases, and 9 bases stayed unmatched. This CDR3 is 15 amino acids long. The CDR3 region is CASSRSGTGKEKLFF. The CDR3 DNA follows: TGTGCCAGCAGTCGTTCCGGGACAGGGAAGGAAAAACTGTTTTTT.

The genes are TRBV9 and TRBJ1-3, with D tentatively TRBD1 (6 bases). V gave up 5 bases and J gave up 0 bases, with 12 bases separating them. The CDR3 runs to 15 residues. Germline V gene sequence: CDR1 SGDLS, CDR2 YYNGEE. The CDR3 DNA reads TGTGCCAGCAGTATCAGGGGCAACTCTGGAAACACCATATATTTT. Its translation: CASSIRGNSGNTIYF.

The rearrangement uses TRBV2 and TRBJ2-5; TRBD1 aligns across 9 bases. The V and J ends lost 4 bases and 4 bases, in that order; junction bases with no gene match: 7. CDR3 length equals 15 residues. Per the germline V gene, CDR1 is SNHLY and CDR2 is FYNNEI. CDR3: CASSAGDRGGETQYF. The CDR3 DNA reads as TGTGCCAGCAGTGCTGGTGACAGGGGGGGAGAGACCCAGTACTTC.

This clone is a singleton in its sample. The chain has TRBV4-1 and TRBJ2-1, with D possibly matching TRBD1 (5 bases). The ends were cut back, 1 base at V and 6 bases at J, with 22 bases in the middle. Per germline, CDR1 MGHRA and CDR2 YSYEKL. This CDR3 is 18 amino acids long. CDR3 loop: CASSQVDMGFRLSNEQFF. The CDR3 nucleotides are TGCGCCAGCAGCCAAGTGGACATGGGGTTTCGTCTGTCCAATGAGCAGTTCTTC.

The rearrangement joins TRBV7-2 to TRBJ1-2; possibly TRBD1 for D (5 bases). The length of the CDR3 is 13 residues. Germline CDR1 reads SGHTA; CDR2 reads FQGNSA. The V end was cut by 2 bases, the J end by 8 bases, with 12 bases between. The CDR3 DNA reads as TGTGCCAGCAGCTTATGGGGGGAAAGGGGCTACACCTTC. Amino acids: CASSLWGERGYTF. The whole variable domain, filled in from reference TRBV7-2 and TRBJ1-2, reads GAGVSQSPSNKVTEKGKDVELRCDPISGHTALYWYRQSLGQGLEFLIYFQGNSAPDKSGLPSDRFSAERTGGSVSTLTIQRTQQEDSAVYLCASSLWGERGYTFGSGTRLTVV.

The chain is built from TRBV19 and TRBJ2-7, with 12 bases lining up with TRBD2. V shed 5 bases and J 6 bases; nucleotides not matched to a gene: 2. Germline lookup yields CDR1 LNHDA and CDR2 SQIVND (reference sequence). This CDR3 has 13 residues. Here the CDR3 DNA reads TGTGCCAGTAGTCTGGGACTAGCGGGCGAGCAGTACTTC. The encoded protein is CASSLGLAGEQYF.

V usage is TRBV27 and J usage is TRBJ2-7; 8 bases are a match to TRBD1. CDR1 is MNHEY, CDR2 SMNVEV, per germline (reference sequence). CDR3 length: 15 residues. With V trimmed by 9 bases and J by 1 base, 11 bases remained unmatched. CDR3 coding DNA: TGTGCCAGTCAAATAACCGGGACAGGATCCTACGAGCAGTACTTC. Its protein is CASQITGTGSYEQYF.

This clone has more than one count but fewer than ten. The chain recombines TRBV13 with TRBJ2-1; no clear D gene. There are 13 residues in the CDR3. Germline V gene sequence: CDR1 PRHDT, CDR2 FYEKMQ (reference sequence). V was trimmed by 4 bases and J by 5 bases, leaving 9 bases between them. The CDR3 DNA follows: TGTGCCAGCAGCTCGCAACTTGACAATGAGCAGTTCTTC. Protein product: CASSSQLDNEQFF.

V and J are TRBV30 and TRBJ2-7; the match to TRBD2 covers 8 bases. J was trimmed by 3 bases and V by 4 bases; bases with no gene match: 8. Per germline, CDR1 GTSNPN and CDR2 SVGIG (reference sequence). The CDR3 is 14 amino acids. CDR3 region: CAWNDGTSVYEQYF. The CDR3 region has the DNA TGTGCCTGGAACGATGGGACTAGTGTCTACGAGCAGTACTTC.

The gene calls are TRBV4-2 and TRBJ1-3, with D uncertain. There are 16 residues in the CDR3. Germline lookup yields CDR1 LGHNA and CDR2 YNFKEQ. V was clipped by 0 bases and J by 0 bases, with 9 bases between them. The CDR3 protein is CASSQEAQISGNTIYF. The CDR3 coding sequence is TGTGCCAGCAGCCAAGAAGCCCAAATCTCTGGAAACACCATATATTTT.

Here the CDR3 DNA reads TGTGCCAGCGCCGGGGTTGGGGTTGCAGATACGCAGTATTTT. This codes for CASAGVGVADTQYF. This rearrangement joins TRBV6-5 to TRBJ2-3, with D maybe TRBD2 (5 bases). V was cut by 8 bases and J by 4 bases, with 16 bases left in between. From germline, CDR1 is MNHEY and CDR2 SVGAGI. The CDR3 covers 14 residues.

The chain has TRBV28 and TRBJ1-1, with 10 bases matching TRBD1. The junction had 8 bases not matched to a gene; V was cut back by 5 bases and J by 2 bases. There are 16 residues in the CDR3. From germline, CDR1 is MDHEN and CDR2 SYDVKM. DNA of the CDR3: TGTGCCAGCAGTCCTCCCTTGACAGGGGGCAACACTGAAGCTTTCTTT. Protein sequence: CASSPPLTGGNTEAFF. Supplemented by reference TRBV28 and TRBJ1-1, the full variable domain reads DVKVTQSSRYLVKRTGEKVFLECVQDMDHENMFWYRQDPGLGLRLIYFSYDVKMKEKGDIPEGYSVSREKKERFSLILESASTNQTSMYLCASSPPLTGGNTEAFFGQGTRLTVV.

The genes are TRBV18 and TRBJ2-3, with D uncertain. Germline V CDR1 and CDR2: KGHSH, LQKENI. The CDR3 runs to 14 residues. Trimming took 5 bases from V and 2 from J, leaving 11 bases between them. CDR3 in DNA: TGTGCCAGCTCATGGCGTCTAACCACAGATACGCAGTATTTT. It translates to CASSWRLTTDTQYF.

This chain joins TRBV6-1 and TRBJ2-7; TRBD2 aligns across 11 bases. Germline V gene sequence: CDR1 MNHNS, CDR2 SASEGT. Trimming cost V 6 bases and J 3 bases; bases outside gene matches: 7. The CDR3 consists of 15 residues. As DNA, the CDR3 is TGTGCCAGCAGGCGGACTAGCGGGTGGTTCTACGAGCAGTACTTC. As protein: CASRRTSGWFYEQYF.

This rearrangement joins TRBV2 to TRBJ2-1, with a possible D match to TRBD1 (5 bases). CDR3 length: 12 amino acids. CDR1 is SNHLY and CDR2 is FYNNEI in the germline V gene. Trimming cost V 7 bases and J 8 bases, with 12 bases left between them. CDR3 region: CASKGASDEQFF. CDR3 coding DNA: TGTGCCAGCAAAGGGGCCAGCGATGAGCAGTTCTTC.

The chain has TRBV7-9 and TRBJ2-2; D is unresolved. The V gene's germline CDR1 is SEHNR and CDR2 FQNEAQ (reference sequence). V was pared by 3 bases and J by 6 bases, with 5 bases between. The CDR3 extends over 12 amino acids. This chain's CDR3 is CASSFGAGELFF. The DNA of the CDR3 is TGTGCCAGCAGCTTCGGTGCCGGGGAGCTGTTTTTT.

The V call is TRBV11-2, the J call TRBJ1-4, with a weak D call TRBD1 (5 bases). Looked up from germline, CDR1 is SGHAT and CDR2 is FQNNGV. V was cut by 2 bases and J by 0 bases, with 7 bases left in between. The CDR3 consists of 15 residues. The DNA of the CDR3 is TGTGCCAGCAGCTTACAGGGATCAACTAATGAAAAACTGTTTTTT. Translation: CASSLQGSTNEKLFF. The full variable domain, completed using reference TRBV11-2 and TRBJ1-4, is EAGVAQSPRYKIIEKRQSVAFWCNPISGHATLYWYQQILGQGPKLLIQFQNNGVVDDSQLPKDRFSAERLKGVDSTLKIQPAKLEDSAVYLCASSLQGSTNEKLFFGSGTQLSVL.

This clone was recorded once. The rearrangement joins TRBV7-2 to TRBJ1-2, with 8 nucleotides matching TRBD1. The CDR3 runs 16 residues. Germline values: CDR1 SGHTA, CDR2 FQGNSA. V was clipped by 5 bases and J by 2 bases; unmatched bases: 10. The CDR3: CASSLGRTGRNYGYTF. CDR3 bases: TGTGCCAGCAGCCTGGGGCGGACAGGGCGGAACTATGGCTACACCTTC.

The rearrangement joins TRBV10-3 to TRBJ2-7; D gene uncertain. In germline, CDR1 is ENHRY, CDR2 SYGVKD. The CDR3 is 13 amino acids. V lost 6 bases to trimming and J lost 1 base, with 10 bases between them. CDR3 loop: CAIRGWGSYEQYF. CDR3 DNA: TGTGCCATCAGGGGTTGGGGTTCCTACGAGCAGTACTTC.

This sequence joins TRBV5-1 and TRBJ1-2, with D tentatively TRBD1 (5 bases). Germline assignment: CDR1 SGHRS and CDR2 YFSETQ. The CDR3 totals 15 residues. V gave up 0 bases and J gave up 4 bases, with 13 bases separating them. CDR3 nucleotide sequence: TGCGCCAGCAGCTTGGAAGGGAATGGGGGCTATGGCTACACCTTC. Amino acids: CASSLEGNGGYGYTF.

The J gene is TRBJ1-5, the V gene TRBV11-2; D gene unclear. V gave up 4 bases and J gave up 0 bases, with 16 bases separating them. Germline V gene lookup returns CDR1 SGHAT and CDR2 FQNNGV. The CDR3 runs to 17 residues. This CDR3 reads CASSSILPAISNQPQHF. The CDR3 nucleotides are TGTGCCAGCAGCTCGATATTACCAGCGATTAGCAATCAGCCCCAGCATTTT. The variable domain in full, with the rest retrieved from reference TRBV11-2 and TRBJ1-5, is EAGVAQSPRYKIIEKRQSVAFWCNPISGHATLYWYQQILGQGPKLLIQFQNNGVVDDSQLPKDRFSAERLKGVDSTLKIQPAKLEDSAVYLCASSSILPAISNQPQHFGDGTRLSIL.

The chain employs TRBV10-3 and TRBJ1-2, with 8 bases matching TRBD1. The trim removed 7 bases at V and 6 bases at J, leaving 7 bases unmatched. The CDR3 sequence is 13 residues long. Germline V gene data show CDR1 as ENHRY and CDR2 as SYGVKD. The CDR3: CAINRDRTDGYTF. CDR3 in DNA: TGTGCCATCAATCGGGACAGGACGGATGGCTACACCTTC.

This rearrangement joins TRBV5-1 to TRBJ1-1; no clear D. Trimming stripped 4 bases from V and 1 base from J, with 17 bases between. The CDR3 extends over 16 amino acids. CDR1 and CDR2 from the germline V gene are SGHRS and YFSETQ. The chain's CDR3 is CASSPREPITNTEAFF. The CDR3 bases are TGCGCCAGCAGCCCCCGGGAGCCCATCACGAACACTGAAGCTTTCTTT.

This chain uses TRBV27 with TRBJ2-5; the D gene is possibly TRBD2 (6 bases). In germline, CDR1 is MNHEY, CDR2 SMNVEV (reference sequence). Trimming removed 1 base from V and 5 bases from J, with 11 bases in between. The CDR3 extends over 14 amino acids. CDR3 sequence: CASSLLGLSETQYF. The CDR3 DNA reads TGTGCCAGCAGTTTATTGGGACTTTCGGAGACCCAGTACTTC.

The rearrangement joins TRBV4-1 to TRBJ2-1; D is perhaps TRBD2 (5 bases). V lost 0 bases and J lost 8, with 14 bases in between. Germline loops: CDR1 MGHRA, CDR2 YSYEKL. The length of the CDR3 is 15 residues. CDR3 sequence (DNA): TGCGCCAGCAGCCAAGATGGAGCGAGCGGCGATGAGCAGTTCTTC. It encodes CASSQDGASGDEQFF.

The CDR3 DNA follows: TGTGCCAGCAGCGAAGGGACTGACCTAAAGAACTATGGCTACACCTTC. As protein: CASSEGTDLKNYGYTF. The chain is built from TRBV9 and TRBJ1-2, with a tentative D call TRBD1 (5 bases). V lost 3 bases and J lost 2, with 17 bases in between. Germline CDR1 and CDR2: SGDLS and YYNGEE. The CDR3 consists of 16 residues.

CDR3 loop: CASSFRGSWSEAFF. CDR3 sequence (DNA): TGTGCCAGCAGTTTCAGGGGGTCGTGGTCTGAAGCTTTCTTT. The gene calls are TRBV27 and TRBJ1-1; TRBD1 matches 7 bases. Germline assignment: CDR1 MNHEY and CDR2 SMNVEV (reference sequence). The V gene end was trimmed by 3 bases and the J gene end by 6 bases; junction bases not matched to a gene: 7. The CDR3 is 14 amino acids.

The chain employs TRBV30 and TRBJ2-5; possibly TRBD2 for D (5 bases). V gave up 5 bases and J gave up 7 bases, with 17 bases separating them. Germline assignment: CDR1 GTSNPN and CDR2 SVGIG (reference sequence). This CDR3 region has 13 residues. The CDR3 reads CAWSPGYFGTQYF. The CDR3 DNA reads TGTGCCTGGTCACCGGGGTATTTTGGGACCCAGTACTTC.

The CDR3 bases are TGCGCCAGCAGCCAAGATAGAGTGCAAGAGACCCAGTACTTC. Protein product: CASSQDRVQETQYF. The chain is built from TRBV4-1 and TRBJ2-5; unclear D gene. The V end lost 0 bases, the J end lost 2 bases, and 7 bases lay between the germline ends. The germline V gene encodes CDR1 MGHRA and CDR2 YSYEKL. There are 14 residues in the CDR3.